These T cell receptor beta chains were read from a single sample in a study of cytomegalovirus exposure and HLA in healthy donors. The method was immunoSEQ multiplex PCR; TCRdb's version includes in-frame clones alone and lacks a portion of them. The listing records 30,000 to 40,000 clones. Specimen: PBMCs. The receptors shown here come from a middle-aged woman in good health and CMV-seropositive. CDR3s include the opening cysteine and the closing phenylalanine or tryptophan. D genes are given only for firm matches.

J	D	V	DNA	CDR3
TRBJ2-7	TRBD2	TRBV7-2	TGTGCCAGCAGCAACGGACTAGCAGCTAGCTACGAGCAGTACTTC	CASSNGLAASYEQYF
TRBJ1-5	NA	TRBV9	TGTGCCAGCAGCGTAGAGGCAGGCTTGCGGCCCCAGCATTTT	CASSVEAGLRPQHF
TRBJ2-3	NA	TRBV27	TGTGCCAGCAGTTCTTTAGCACTTAGCACAGATACGCAGTATTTT	CASSSLALSTDTQYF
TRBJ2-7	TRBD1	TRBV28	TGTGCCAGCAGTTGGACAGGGAGCGCCTACGAGCAGTACTTC	CASSWTGSAYEQYF
TRBJ1-4	NA	TRBV28	TGTGCCAGCGAAGGAGGACAGCAGCACGAAAAACTGTTTTTT	CASEGGQQHEKLFF
TRBJ2-2	NA	TRBV6-6	TGTGCCAGTAGGATACAGGGGAACACCGGGGAGCTGTTTTTT	CASRIQGNTGELFF
TRBJ1-1	TRBD1	TRBV19	TGTGCCAGTAGTATAGTCCCGACAGGGTCGTCTGAAGCTTTCTTT	CASSIVPTGSSEAFF
TRBJ2-5	TRBD2	TRBV5-1	TGCGCCAGCAGCGTACTAGCGGGAGTAGGAGAGACCCAGTACTTC	CASSVLAGVGETQYF
TRBJ2-7	NA	TRBV12-5	TGTGCTAGTGTCTTCCATAGTGGTGAGCAGTACTTC	CASVFHSGEQYF
TRBJ2-2	TRBD1	TRBV5-4	TGTGCCAGCAGTCTGGACAGGGGAAACACCGGGGAGCTGTTTTTT	CASSLDRGNTGELFF
TRBJ2-3	TRBD2	TRBV25-1	TGTGCCAGCAGCCGAGCGGGAGGGCCCGATACGCAGTATTTT	CASSRAGGPDTQYF
TRBJ2-1	TRBD2	TRBV2	TGTGCCAGCAGTTTGACTAGCGCCCGGTACAATGAGCAGTTCTTC	CASSLTSARYNEQFF
TRBJ2-1	NA	TRBV29-1	TGCAGCGTTGACCCAGAGGGATGGGGGCAGTTCTTC	CSVDPEGWGQFF
TRBJ2-7	NA	TRBV20-1	TGCAGTGCCTGGGACTTAGGGGAGCAGTACTTC	CSAWDLGEQYF
TRBJ2-1	TRBD2	TRBV5-1	TGCGCCAGCAGCTTGGACCCAGCGGGAGTCACCTACAATGAGCAGTTCTTC	CASSLDPAGVTYNEQFF
TRBJ1-1	NA	TRBV6-5	TGTGCCAGCAGTTACTCGATCACAACTGAAGCTTTCTTT	CASSYSITTEAFF
TRBJ1-4	NA	TRBV18	TGTGCCAGCTCACTCTGGGGCAGGGGAGAAGAAAAACTGTTTTTT	CASSLWGRGEEKLFF
TRBJ2-3	TRBD2	TRBV6-5	TGTGCCAGCAGTTACTCGGGAGGGCCAACAGATACGCAGTATTTT	CASSYSGGPTDTQYF
TRBJ2-3	TRBD2	TRBV7-9	TGTGCCAGCAGCCGACGGGGGGGGCTGGCAGATACGCAGTATTTT	CASSRRGGLADTQYF
TRBJ2-2	TRBD2	TRBV19	TGTGCCAGTAGTTTAACTAGCGGGAGTCTCACCGGGGAGCTGTTTTTT	CASSLTSGSLTGELFF
TRBJ2-7	NA	TRBV5-4	TGTGCCAGCAGCTTAGGAGGGACTCCCTACGAGCAGTACTTC	CASSLGGTPYEQYF
TRBJ1-2	TRBD1	TRBV7-6	TGTGCCAGCAGCTCTCCGGGACAGGGTATAGGGGGCTACACCTTC	CASSSPGQGIGGYTF
TRBJ2-1	TRBD1	TRBV7-2	TGTGCCAGCAGCTTGGGACAGGGGGCTGCTTCCTACAATGAGCAGTTCTTC	CASSLGQGAASYNEQFF
TRBJ2-1	NA	TRBV29-1	TGCAGCGCCTCCAGGCGGGGCGACAATGAGCAGTTCTTC	CSASRRGDNEQFF
TRBJ1-2	NA	TRBV30	TGTGCCTGGAGTCACAGTCACTATGGCTACACCTTC	CAWSHSHYGYTF
TRBJ2-7	TRBD2	TRBV28	TGTGCCAGCAGGAGGGCGGGAGGATTCTCCTACGAGCAGTACTTC	CASRRAGGFSYEQYF
TRBJ2-7	TRBD2	TRBV5-6	TGTGCCAGCAGCTTAGGACTAGCGGGAGGCCCCGAGCAGTACTTC	CASSLGLAGGPEQYF
TRBJ2-1	TRBD1	TRBV4-2	TGTGCCAGCAGCCAAGACCCACAGGGGAATGAGCAGTTCTTC	CASSQDPQGNEQFF